This T cell receptor beta chain was retrieved from a study of cytotoxic CD8 clonotypes in ibrutinib-treated CLL. The TCR beta libraries used 2 to 2.5 micrograms of genomic DNA that came from cryopreserved PBMCs. V lost 2 bases and J lost 1, with 9 bases in between. Germline CDR1 reads GTSNPN; CDR2 reads SVGIG (reference sequence). The CDR3 is 14 amino acids. The repertoire was sequenced with immunoSEQ multiplex PCR; TCRdb's copy has only in-frame clones and lacks some. The profile shows 90,000 to 150,000 clones, 58% of them singletons. This chain links TRBV30 with TRBJ1-3, with D possibly being TRBD1 (5 bases). The specimen comprised PBMCs, sampled after 24 months of ibrutinib treatment. This sequence originates from a human donor with chronic lymphocytic leukemia. CDR3 sequence reads: CAWSLGGSGNTIYF. The CDR3 region has the DNA TGTGCCTGGAGTTTGGGGGGGTCTGGAAACACCATATATTTT.